This entry lists 7 T cell receptor beta chains sequenced from one sample in a study of vaccination and CD4 T cells after COVID-19. The antigens these receptors bind are not known. Scientists ran DNA taken from cultured CD4+ T cells through the Oncomine TCR Beta short-read assay for sequencing. TCRdb reprocessed the PCR reads with MiXCR, giving one entry per CDR3 protein. The sample has roughly 15,000 distinct CDR3 sequences, around two fifths seen once. Sample treatment: approximately nine-day PBMC culture with coronavirus spike peptide pools or control peptides (ViraFEST assay). Sequencing used CD4+ T cells from blood, cultured in vitro. Every receptor here comes from a human donor who had recovered from COVID-19.

The CDR3 DNA is TGTGCCAGCAGTTTGTCAGGGACTACTAACTATGGCTACACCTTC. Translating it yields CASSLSGTTNYGYTF. The genes are TRBV27 and TRBJ1-2, with a possible D match to TRBD1 (5 bases). This CDR3 is built from 15 residues. Germline CDR1 MNHEY, CDR2 SMNVEV (reference sequence). V was cut by 3 bases and J by 0 bases, with 11 bases left in between.

J is TRBJ2-2 and V is TRBV10-2; D ambiguous. V lost 8 bases to trimming and J lost 0 bases, with 10 bases between them. Germline V lookup: CDR1 WSHSY, CDR2 SAAADI. This CDR3 region has 14 residues. In DNA form, the CDR3 reads TGCGCCAGCCGAATTAACGCGAACACCGGGGAGCTGTTTTTT. It is translated as CASRINANTGELFF.

V usage is TRBV7-9 and J usage is TRBJ1-5; 7 nucleotides match TRBD1. Germline V CDR1 and CDR2: SEHNR, FQNEAQ (reference sequence). The CDR3 spans 13 residues. V trimming: 5 bases; J trimming: 5 bases; junction bases outside the gene matches: 3. CDR3 protein: CASSPQGDQPQHF. In DNA form, the CDR3 reads TGTGCCAGCAGCCCCCAGGGGGATCAGCCCCAGCATTTT.

V is TRBV7-2 and J is TRBJ2-3; 7 bases match TRBD2. The germline CDR1 and CDR2 sequences are SGHTA and FQGNSA. The CDR3 sequence is 14 residues long. With 3 bases clipped from V and 2 bases from J, the junction kept 2 bases outside the gene matches. In nucleotides, the CDR3 is TGTGCCAGCAGCTTTACTAGCGACACAGATACGCAGTATTTT. It specifies CASSFTSDTDTQYF.

Only a few counts were recorded for this clonotype. The rearrangement uses TRBV5-8 and TRBJ2-7, with TRBD1 matching 9 bases. The V gene end was trimmed by 4 bases and the J gene end by 0 bases; junction bases not matched to a gene: 5. CDR1 SGHTS and CDR2 YDEGEE come from the germline V gene. The CDR3 contains 15 residues. The chain's CDR3 is CASSAGTGSSYEQYF. The CDR3 coding sequence is TGTGCCAGCAGCGCCGGGACAGGGAGCTCCTACGAGCAGTACTTC.

This clonotype was detected a few times. The chain carries TRBV2 and TRBJ2-1; 7 bases are shared with TRBD1. The CDR3 runs 13 residues. After removal of 7 bases from V and 9 bases from J, the junction contained 9 bases not matched to a gene. Germline V gene sequence: CDR1 SNHLY, CDR2 FYNNEI. CDR3 sequence: CASKGAGGSEQFF. CDR3 in DNA: TGTGCCAGCAAAGGGGCAGGGGGAAGTGAGCAGTTCTTC. Looking up the rest from reference TRBV2 and TRBJ2-1 gives the full variable domain: EPEVTQTPSHQVTQMGQEVILRCVPISNHLYFYWYRQILGQKVEFLVSFYNNEISEKSEIFDDQFSVERPDGSNFTLKIRSTKLEDSAMYFCASKGAGGSEQFFGPGTRLTVL.

The CDR3: CASSATGAGANVLTF. CDR3 DNA: TGCGCCAGCAGTGCAACAGGGGCTGGGGCCAACGTCCTGACTTTC. The V and J genes are TRBV5-1 and TRBJ2-6; 7 positions agree with TRBD1. The CDR3 extends over 15 amino acids. Per the germline V gene, CDR1 is SGHRS and CDR2 is YFSETQ. V lost 5 bases, J lost 2 bases, and 4 bases stayed unmatched. Drawing the rest from reference TRBV5-1 and TRBJ2-6, the complete variable domain is KAGVTQTPRYLIKTRGQQVTLSCSPISGHRSVSWYQQTPGQGLQFLFEYFSETQRNKGNFPGRFSGRQFSNSRSEMNVSTLELGDSALYLCASSATGAGANVLTFGAGSRLTVL.